This T cell receptor (beta chain) stems from a study of blood T cell repertoires in COVID-19. Study as a whole: Sites in the United States, Italy and Spain provided acute and convalescent COVID-19 samples.

This clone was found once. The Seattle site enrolled patients during active infection and followed them longitudinally. Germline CDR1 LGHDT, CDR2 YNNKEL (reference sequence). V was cut by 3 bases and J by 2 bases, with 8 bases left in between. This CDR3 contains 14 residues. Libraries were prepared by immunoSEQ multiplex PCR; TCRdb keeps only in-frame clonotypes and omits some of them. The table has roughly 570,000 clones, 85% to 90% seen once. The chain is built from TRBV3-1 (or the pseudogene TRBV3-2) and TRBJ1-5; no clear D. The sequence was obtained from a woman aged 45 to 65 with COVID-19, enrolled during active disease. Sequenced material: peripheral blood. The CDR3: CASSHGEGNQPQHF. For the CDR3, the DNA is TGTGCCAGCAGCCACGGGGAAGGCAATCAGCCCCAGCATTTT.